This is a list of T cell receptor beta chains from one sample in a study of blood T cell repertoires in COVID-19. Sequenced by immunoSEQ multiplex PCR; TCRdb stores in-frame clones only, minus some. The sample records 100,000 or so clones, around 85% being singletons. Sequencing was carried out using PBMCs or T cells enriched from blood (not recorded which). These TCRs come from a woman aged 45-59 years who had recovered from COVID-19. Both conserved end residues are part of each CDR3. The order of the fields is clone size, V gene, CDR3 length, D gene, CDR3 protein. D genes are given only for firm matches. Size values are once, few and many counts, or a class for expanded clones, and some rows have none.

NA | TRBV21-1 | 16 | NA | CASSDHRGFGQETQYF
NA | TRBV28 | 14 | TRBD1 | CASSSRQGGNIQYF
once | TRBV11-2 | 14 | NA | CASSQGVPTYGYTF
few | TRBV5-1 | 12 | NA | CASSPEGDTQYF
once | TRBV5-6 | 15 | TRBD2 | CASSLGLAGQETQYF
NA | TRBV11-3 | 17 | TRBD1 | CASSLAPSGTAQETQYF
NA | TRBV10-3 | 13 | NA | CAISDSGNTEAFF
NA | TRBV11-1 | 13 | TRBD1 | CASSLDQGDEQFF
NA | TRBV2 | 14 | NA | CASSSRGGNTEAFF
NA | TRBV5-6 | 14 | NA | CASTLRLSSYEQYF
once | TRBV28 | 14 | NA | CASSLRPAGETQYF
NA | TRBV18 | 15 | TRBD1 | CASSGTGTGVEKLFF
NA | TRBV6-1 | 14 | TRBD1 | CASSEGTGGQPQHF
NA | TRBV30 | 17 | TRBD1 | CAWRSPGQGLLNTEAFF
NA | TRBV11-2 | 15 | TRBD1 | CASSQAGTGGRGYTF
NA | TRBV7-9 | 16 | NA | CASSLLDKKKNTEAFF
NA | TRBV13 | 14 | NA | CASSLRGEAYEQYF
few | TRBV2 | 13 | NA | CASTGESHQPQHF
few | TRBV7-8 | 21 | TRBD2 | CASSPASRRLNLAGGLDEQYF
NA | TRBV6-6 | 13 | NA | CASSYFGGYEQYF
NA | TRBV28 | 15 | NA | CASSPGRAGGPEAFF
NA | TRBV24-1 | 15 | TRBD2 | CATSPGTSVGDTQYF
NA | TRBV5-3 | 17 | NA | CARSLSTPAGDDTEAFF
NA | TRBV3-1/TRBV3-2 | 17 | TRBD1 | CASSLGTGSRVSGELFF
NA | TRBV19 | 15 | NA | CASSHGGLNTGELFF
NA | TRBV5-1 | 15 | TRBD1 | CASSLGTAGGDTQYF
NA | TRBV6-6 | 15 | TRBD1 | CASSRGTGGNQPQHF
NA | TRBV6-5 | 14 | TRBD2 | CASTERGGPYEQYF
NA | TRBV12-3/TRBV12-4 | 13 | NA | CASAVISHYEQYF
NA | TRBV7-9 | 19 | TRBD2 | CASSLVGDLAGGPSGELFF
NA | TRBV7-9 | 16 | NA | CASSWRGGTRTETQYF
NA | TRBV5-1 | 14 | TRBD1 | CASRSGTGDEKLFF
NA | TRBV5-1 | 14 | NA | CASTTGNGANVLTF
NA | TRBV19 | 15 | TRBD1 | CASIHRGPNENIQYF
NA | TRBV27 | 14 | NA | CASRPDRHTYEQYF
NA | TRBV5-4 | 15 | TRBD2 | CASTLVSGGTDTQYF
NA | TRBV5-6 | 17 | NA | CASSRHRDQNPIYEQYF
NA | TRBV27 | 17 | NA | CASSLLPSGHRAGELFF
NA | TRBV30 | 15 | NA | CAWNLLRDYTDTQYF
NA | TRBV18 | 15 | TRBD1 | CASSPRAQGTHEQYF
NA | TRBV5-6 | 17 | TRBD2 | CASSLAGLAGGPETQYF
NA | TRBV21-1 | 14 | NA | CASRGLAGTNEQFF
NA | TRBV11-2 | 16 | TRBD1 | CASSLGQDRGYNEQFF
NA | TRBV28 | 11 | NA | CSTGFPYEQFF
NA | TRBV27 | 13 | NA | CASSRQGNYGYTF
NA | TRBV7-3 | 14 | TRBD2 | CASSLTSAGNEQFF
NA | TRBV3-1/TRBV3-2 | 15 | NA | CASSQDSAAYQPQHF
NA | TRBV6-2/TRBV6-3 | 15 | NA | CASSYGRLAGGPQHF
NA | TRBV27 | 14 | TRBD1 | CASSLSGTGTGYTF
NA | TRBV30 | 13 | TRBD2 | CAWSGGSTYEQYF
NA | TRBV24-1 | 14 | NA | CATSDSFLSNEQFF
NA | TRBV6-5 | 13 | NA | CASQQVTNSPLHF
NA | TRBV7-2 | 14 | NA | CASSLAPGPYEQYF
NA | TRBV3-1/TRBV3-2 | 13 | NA | CASSQVVRSEAFF
few | TRBV6-5 | 12 | TRBD2 | CASIRREGEQYF
NA | TRBV5-1 | 15 | NA | CASSLVPGVGYGYTF
NA | TRBV19 | 14 | NA | CASSLAGGFYGYTF